Ten or more counts support the clone carrying this TCR beta chain. Its antigen is undetermined. These data come from a study of T cells in Graves' hyperthyroidism and ophthalmopathy. Findings and limits, study-wide: From stable hyperthyroidism, ophthalmopathy was separated by a 13 V-J model.

PBMCs were sourced from roughly 10 ml fresh peripheral blood. Amplified TCR beta CDR3 regions came from RNA transcripts. A first-round RT-PCR of the TCR CDR3 used the HTBI primer set. TCRdb reprocessed the multiplex PCR reads with MiXCR, giving one entry per CDR3 protein. This sample has 90,000 to 120,000 distinct CDR3 sequences; 15% to 20% occur once, and the top ten carry about 40%. The sequencing sample was made of blood. The source of this sequence is a woman in her forties or fifties with Graves' hyperthyroidism.

DNA of the CDR3: TGTGCCAGCAGCCACTCACAGGGAGCTGAAGCTTTCTTT. Protein sequence: CASSHSQGAEAFF. The chain employs TRBV12-3 or TRBV12-4 and TRBJ1-1; perhaps TRBD1 as D (6 bases). The V end lost 6 bases, the J end lost 6 bases, and 14 bases lay between the germline ends. The CDR3 runs to 13 residues.